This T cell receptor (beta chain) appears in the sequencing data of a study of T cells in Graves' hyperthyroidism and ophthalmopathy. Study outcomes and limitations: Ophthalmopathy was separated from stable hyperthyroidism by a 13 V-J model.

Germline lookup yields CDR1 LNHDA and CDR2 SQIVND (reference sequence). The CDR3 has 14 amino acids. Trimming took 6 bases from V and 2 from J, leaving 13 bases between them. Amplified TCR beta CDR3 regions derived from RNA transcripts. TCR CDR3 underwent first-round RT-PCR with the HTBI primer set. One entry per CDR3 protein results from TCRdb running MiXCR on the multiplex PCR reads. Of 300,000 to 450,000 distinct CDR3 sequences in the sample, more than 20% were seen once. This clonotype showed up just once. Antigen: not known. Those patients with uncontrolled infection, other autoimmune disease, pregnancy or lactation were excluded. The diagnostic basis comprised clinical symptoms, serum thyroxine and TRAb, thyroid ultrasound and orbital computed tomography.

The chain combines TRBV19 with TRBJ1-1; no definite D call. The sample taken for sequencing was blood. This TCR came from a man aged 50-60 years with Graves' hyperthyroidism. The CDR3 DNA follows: TGTGCCAGTAGCCCAGATGTAGAAAACACTGAAGCTTTCTTT. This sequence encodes CASSPDVENTEAFF.